This T cell receptor (beta chain) comes out of a study of blood T cell repertoires in COVID-19. Study-level information: The United States, Italy and Spain provided the acute and convalescent COVID-19 samples.

Participant age was 18 to 89 years, and participants resided in around 24 US areas. Participants' reported clinical history set cohort assignment. Repertoires were generated with immunoSEQ multiplex PCR, while TCRdb's copy carries only in-frame clones and drops some. The profile covers 330,000 or so clones, with 92% appearing a single time and less than 20% taken by the ten largest. The sample was PBMCs or T cells enriched from blood (not recorded which). The receptor comes from a woman in her thirties who had recovered from COVID-19.

The CDR3 bases are TGCGCCAGCAGCCAAGATTGGGTACTAGGACCTAAGGACACTGAAGCTTTCTTT. Its protein product is CASSQDWVLGPKDTEAFF. The chain joins TRBV4-1 to TRBJ1-1, with unresolved D. CDR1 MGHRA and CDR2 YSYEKL come from the germline V gene. This CDR3 has 18 residues. V was pared by 0 bases and J by 3 bases, with 20 bases between.